This TCR beta chain is drawn from a study of cytomegalovirus exposure and HLA in healthy donors. Study findings and constraints: The listing of 150 to 200 TCR beta chains classed them as cytomegalovirus-associated. Prior analysis indicated that the majority of TCR beta V segments exhibited productivity approximately 90% or approximately 30% of the time. Further analysis was carried out later, and it showed several of the most significant clusters appearing linked to common viral pathogens.

The germline V and J ends were trimmed by 4 bases and 5 bases, with 11 bases remaining between them. This CDR3 spans 13 amino acids. Germline CDR1 SGHVS, CDR2 FQNEAQ. Concerning this clone: Its specificity is not known.

Amplification used 60 Vbeta primers and 13 Jbeta primers. Sequencing used immunoSEQ multiplex PCR; TCRdb keeps in-frame clones, though not all of them. The sample gives more than 250,000 clones, roughly 90% of which show up once; approximately 2.2% is in the top ten. The TCR was taken from a woman aged 18-29 years in good health and CMV-seronegative. Sequenced material: PBMCs. The chain links TRBV7-8 to TRBJ1-1; D is perhaps TRBD1 (6 bases). The CDR3 DNA reads TGTGCCAGCAGCTCCAGGGGTTTGACTGAAGCTTTCTTT. Translation gives CASSSRGLTEAFF.